The 17 T cell receptor beta chains below come from one sample, sequenced in a study of blood T cells in healthy people across ages. The use of a sample-barcoded 5' primer and a J-beta primer mix characterized a second PCR of 7 to 11 cycles. TCRdb itself ran the 5' RACE reads through MiXCR, one entry per CDR3 protein. The sample records about 1.5 million distinct CDR3 sequences, 35% to 45% being singletons. The sample comprised blood. These receptors were taken from a young woman in good health.

This clonotype was seen a handful of times. This sequence joins TRBV5-1 and TRBJ2-7; TRBD2 matches 11 bases. CDR3 size: 16 residues. Germline CDR1 is SGHRS and CDR2 is YFSETQ. V lost 9 bases, J lost 5 bases, and 16 bases stayed unmatched. The CDR3: CANITSGSSLRNEQYF. The CDR3 DNA reads TGCGCCAACATAACTAGCGGGAGTTCATTACGGAACGAGCAGTACTTC. Drawing the rest from reference TRBV5-1 and TRBJ2-7, the complete variable domain is KAGVTQTPRYLIKTRGQQVTLSCSPISGHRSVSWYQQTPGQGLQFLFEYFSETQRNKGNFPGRFSGRQFSNSRSEMNVSTLELGDSALYLCANITSGSSLRNEQYFGPGTRLTVT.

This clonotype has just a few counts. The rearrangement links TRBV5-1 to TRBJ2-7, with TRBD2 matching 7 bases. Germline V gives CDR1 SGHRS, CDR2 YFSETQ. V lost 0 bases, J lost 7 bases, and 10 bases stayed unmatched. The CDR3 contains 15 residues. CDR3 protein: CASSLEGSKAGEQYF. In DNA, the CDR3 is TGCGCCAGCAGCTTGGAGGGCTCTAAAGCGGGGGAGCAGTACTTC.

V gene TRBV5-6 combines with J gene TRBJ2-3; 10 bases are shared with TRBD2. V was pared by 2 bases and J by 6 bases, with 9 bases of the junction left unmatched. Germline V gene lookup returns CDR1 SGHDT and CDR2 YYEEEE. CDR3 length: 16 amino acids. The CDR3 nucleotides read TGTGCCAGCAGCTTTCGGAAAAGCGGGGGGGTCGATACGCAGTATTTT. It translates to CASSFRKSGGVDTQYF.

V gene TRBV15 combines with J gene TRBJ1-5; 10 bases map to TRBD1. The CDR3 spans 19 residues. Unmatched junction bases numbered 8, after V lost 0 bases and J lost 0 bases. The V gene's germline CDR1 is LNHNV and CDR2 YYDKDF (reference sequence). The CDR3 loop reads CATSRDFGTGAFSNQPQHF. The DNA for the CDR3 is TGTGCCACCAGCAGAGATTTCGGGACAGGGGCTTTTAGCAATCAGCCCCAGCATTTT.

The chain uses TRBV7-8 and TRBJ2-1; TRBD2 matches at 9 bases. The junction had 7 bases not matched to a gene; V was cut back by 0 bases and J by 10 bases. There are 15 residues in the CDR3. CDR1 SGHVS and CDR2 FQNEAQ come from the germline V gene. This CDR3 reads CASSLASGRSYEQFF. The CDR3 DNA follows: TGTGCCAGCAGCTTAGCTAGCGGGAGATCCTACGAGCAGTTCTTC.

The V gene is TRBV28, the J gene TRBJ2-1; 11 bases are shared with TRBD2. The CDR3 length is 14 residues. V lost 6 bases, J lost 9 bases, and 7 bases stayed unmatched. Germline V lookup: CDR1 MDHEN, CDR2 SYDVKM. CDR3 amino acids: CASRRTSGLGEQFF. DNA for the CDR3: TGTGCCAGCAGAAGGACTAGCGGGCTCGGTGAGCAGTTCTTC. Filled out from reference TRBV28 and TRBJ2-1, the complete variable domain reads DVKVTQSSRYLVKRTGEKVFLECVQDMDHENMFWYRQDPGLGLRLIYFSYDVKMKEKGDIPEGYSVSREKKERFSLILESASTNQTSMYLCASRRTSGLGEQFFGPGTRLTVL.

The table lists this clonotype with a few counts. This sequence joins TRBV29-1 and TRBJ1-1; D not certain. CDR1 is SQVTM, CDR2 ANQGSEA, per germline. V lost 8 bases and J 3 bases, leaving 22 bases between the germline ends. The CDR3 totals 15 residues. CDR3 sequence reads: CSSGLDSAWDTEAFF. As DNA, the CDR3 is TGCAGCAGTGGACTCGATTCCGCTTGGGACACTGAAGCTTTCTTT.

The chain uses TRBV7-8 and TRBJ1-5; 7 bases match TRBD1. CDR1 is SGHVS and CDR2 is FQNEAQ in the germline V gene. The length of the CDR3 is 16 residues. With 5 bases clipped from V and 0 bases from J, the junction kept 7 bases outside the gene matches. CDR3 amino acids: CASSPRQGGSNQPQHF. The CDR3 nucleotides are TGTGCCAGCAGCCCCCGACAGGGAGGTAGCAATCAGCCCCAGCATTTT.

This clonotype has a handful of counts. The rearrangement links TRBV7-8 to TRBJ2-5, with D possibly TRBD2 on 7 matching bases. The CDR3 extends over 16 amino acids. Germline CDR1 is SGHVS and CDR2 is FQNEAQ. Trimming took 1 base from V and 5 from J, leaving 17 bases between them. The CDR3 spells CASSLVRGRAAETQYF. As DNA, the CDR3 is TGTGCCAGCAGCTTAGTTAGGGGGAGGGCCGCGGAGACCCAGTACTTC.

The V call is TRBV29-1, the J call TRBJ2-3; D unresolved. Deletions cut 3 bases from V and 8 bases from J, with 12 bases between. The length of the CDR3 is 12 residues. Germline CDR1 reads SQVTM; CDR2 reads ANQGSEA. CDR3 sequence (DNA): TGCAGCGTTGACCCCTTTGAGACTACGCAGTATTTT. This codes for CSVDPFETTQYF.

The genes are TRBV15 and TRBJ1-1, with D unresolved. Trimming removed 0 bases from V and 0 bases from J, with 8 bases in between. Germline V gene sequence: CDR1 LNHNV, CDR2 YYDKDF (reference sequence). This CDR3 spans 15 amino acids. The CDR3 DNA reads TGTGCCACCAGCAGAGACCCTAGACTGAACACTGAAGCTTTCTTT. It codes for CATSRDPRLNTEAFF. Looking up the rest from reference TRBV15 and TRBJ1-1 gives the full variable domain: DAMVIQNPRYQVTQFGKPVTLSCSQTLNHNVMYWYQQKSSQAPKLLFHYYDKDFNNEADTPDNFQSRRPNTSFCFLDIRSPGLGDTAMYLCATSRDPRLNTEAFFGQGTRLTVV.

The chain carries TRBV28 and TRBJ1-1; TRBD1 matches at 8 bases. The CDR3 extends over 16 amino acids. Germline values: CDR1 MDHEN, CDR2 SYDVKM. After removal of 4 bases from V and 5 bases from J, the junction contained 12 bases not matched to a gene. For the CDR3, the DNA is TGTGCCAGCAGTTCCAATACCTACAGGGGGGGAACTGAAGCTTTCTTT. This encodes CASSSNTYRGGTEAFF.

The V gene is TRBV27, the J gene TRBJ2-7; possibly TRBD2 for D (5 bases). Looked up from germline, CDR1 is MNHEY and CDR2 is SMNVEV (reference sequence). Deletions cut 5 bases from V and 4 bases from J, with 15 bases between. The CDR3 has 14 amino acids. CDR3 DNA sequence: TGTGCCAGCAGTGAGCCGGGAACCCGTTACGAGCAGTACTTC. Its protein product is CASSEPGTRYEQYF.

The V gene is TRBV6-5, the J gene TRBJ2-4; 8 nucleotides match TRBD1. Germline loops: CDR1 MNHEY, CDR2 SVGAGI. The CDR3 contains 15 residues. Losses at the gene ends were 0 bases for V and 11 bases for J; bases not matched to a gene: 9. DNA for the CDR3: TGTGCCAGCAGTTACTCTACTGACACAGGGGGTGTTCAGTACTTC. Protein sequence: CASSYSTDTGGVQYF.

V gene TRBV20-1 combines with J gene TRBJ1-5, with 9 bases lining up with TRBD1. J lost 6 bases, V lost 0 bases, and 3 bases had no gene match. CDR3 length equals 14 residues. Germline assignment: CDR1 DFQATT and CDR2 SNEGSKA (reference sequence). The CDR3 reads CSARDTTGGQPQHF. The CDR3 DNA reads as TGCAGTGCTAGAGATACGACAGGGGGTCAGCCCCAGCATTTT.

This clonotype was observed at least ten times. The V gene is TRBV10-1, the J gene TRBJ2-7; 9 nucleotides align to TRBD2. The CDR3 runs 14 residues. Per the germline V gene, CDR1 is WNHNN and CDR2 is SYGVQD (reference sequence). V shed 7 bases and J 7 bases; nucleotides not matched to a gene: 11. The CDR3 here is CASKRTSADNEQYF. CDR3 coding DNA: TGCGCCAGCAAAAGGACTAGCGCCGACAATGAGCAGTACTTC.

This clonotype was counted a few times. CDR3 sequence reads: CASSLVESHYEQYF. CDR3 DNA sequence: TGTGCCAGCAGCTTAGTGGAATCCCACTACGAGCAGTACTTC. The chain carries TRBV7-8 and TRBJ2-7; no clear D gene. Per germline, CDR1 SGHVS and CDR2 FQNEAQ. V was trimmed by 1 base and J by 3 bases, leaving 10 bases between them. The CDR3 length is 14 residues.